The subject of this entry is one T cell receptor (beta chain). The record originates from a study of blood T cell repertoires in COVID-19. Study-wide context: Acute-phase and convalescent COVID-19 samples originated in the United States, Italy and Spain. The cDNA or gDNA used as material had been derived from T cells, B-cell-depleted T cells, or PBMCs.

The assay was immunoSEQ multiplex PCR, and TCRdb's table has in-frame clones only and misses some. The data show 60,000 to 75,000 clones, with roughly 80% seen just once and over 9.5% held by the top ten. V was trimmed by 2 bases and J by 3 bases, leaving 13 bases between them. The CDR3 is 15 amino acids. The germline CDR1 and CDR2 sequences are SGHRS and YFSETQ. The clonotype originates from a human donor in a cohort sampled during active COVID-19. The sample comprised peripheral blood. V usage is TRBV5-1 and J usage is TRBJ2-3; maybe TRBD1 (6 bases). The CDR3 nucleotides read TGCGCCAGCAGCTTAGCAGGGGTAAGGACAGATACGCAGTATTTT. Translated, it gives CASSLAGVRTDTQYF.